This entry lists 32 T cell receptor beta chains sequenced from one sample in a study of T-cell reconstitution after alpha-beta-depleted transplantation in children. Construction of the TCRbeta library involved unique molecular identifiers. TCRdb fed the PCR reads into MiXCR, producing one record per CDR3 protein. The sample has around 530,000 distinct CDR3 sequences, about 31% seen once. The sample consisted of PBMCs from the stem cell graft donor, taken from the stem cell graft. Receptors were obtained from a human donor who donated a stem cell graft to a child with aplastic anemia.

The chain carries TRBV4-3 and TRBJ1-5; tentative D call: TRBD1 (5 bases). Germline V gives CDR1 LGHNA, CDR2 YSLEER. V lost 3 bases and J 1 base, leaving 16 bases between the germline ends. The CDR3 contains 17 residues. DNA for the CDR3: TGCGCCAGCAGCCAGGGTATTCAGGGTAACAGCAATCAGCCCCAGCATTTT. This translates into CASSQGIQGNSNQPQHF.

Only a few counts were recorded for this clonotype. This chain connects TRBV28 to TRBJ2-7; possibly TRBD1 for D (6 bases). Trimming removed 4 bases at V and 6 bases at J, with 19 bases between. This CDR3 contains 15 residues. From germline, CDR1 is MDHEN and CDR2 SYDVKM. CDR3 DNA: TGTGCCAGCAGTTCTAAATCCTACCAGGGGCTCGAGCAGTACTTC. It yields the protein CASSSKSYQGLEQYF.

V gene TRBV10-2 combines with J gene TRBJ1-1, with D unclear. Per germline, CDR1 WSHSY and CDR2 SAAADI. This CDR3 is built from 16 residues. V lost 4 bases to trimming and J lost 1 base, with 16 bases between them. CDR3 amino acids: CASSGPGGPTNTEAFF. DNA for the CDR3: TGCGCCAGCAGTGGCCCGGGAGGACCCACGAACACTGAAGCTTTCTTT.

This clonotype was detected only a few times. J is TRBJ2-5 and V is TRBV9, with D tentatively TRBD1 or TRBD2 (5 bases each). Germline lookup yields CDR1 SGDLS and CDR2 YYNGEE. The CDR3 is 13 residues long. The ends were cut back, 4 bases at V and 5 bases at J, with 12 bases in the middle. In DNA, the CDR3 is TGTGCCAGCAGCTCCAGAGAGGGGGAGACCCAGTACTTC. As protein: CASSSREGETQYF.

This clonotype was counted a single time. The chain links TRBV6-2 or TRBV6-3 to TRBJ2-2, with TRBD2 identical over 7 bases. V shed 4 bases and J 6 bases; nucleotides not matched to a gene: 14. The germline gives CDR1 MNHEY, CDR2 SVGEGT. This CDR3 has 17 amino acids. CDR3 region: CASSLGPGGPKAGELFF. CDR3 nucleotides: TGTGCCAGCAGTTTAGGGCCGGGAGGCCCGAAAGCCGGGGAGCTGTTTTTT.

This clonotype was observed a single time. The rearrangement uses TRBV11-2 and TRBJ2-7; D possibly matches TRBD1 or TRBD2 (5 bases each). V lost 5 bases and J lost 0, with 14 bases in between. The CDR3 sequence is 15 residues long. In germline, CDR1 is SGHAT, CDR2 FQNNGV. This CDR3 reads CASSRGAGSSYEQYF. The CDR3 nucleotides are TGTGCCAGCAGCCGAGGGGCAGGCAGCTCCTACGAGCAGTACTTC.

The V gene is TRBV7-2, the J gene TRBJ2-3; possibly TRBD2 for D (6 bases). The germline V gene has CDR1 SGHTA and CDR2 FQGNSA. The V end was cut by 4 bases, the J end by 4 bases, with 21 bases between. The CDR3 sequence is 17 residues long. For the CDR3, the DNA is TGTGCCAGCAGCTCCCCCTCTTTCGTCCCTAGCGCAGATACGCAGTATTTT. Protein sequence: CASSSPSFVPSADTQYF.

This clonotype was counted only a few times. The DNA of the CDR3 is TGTGCCAGCAGTGGGGATAGTCAGCCCCAGCATTTT. This gives the protein CASSGDSQPQHF. The rearrangement joins TRBV7-9 to TRBJ1-5; no firm D call. The V end was cut by 6 bases, the J end by 6 bases, with 9 bases between. This CDR3 has 12 residues. Per the germline V gene, CDR1 is SEHNR and CDR2 is FQNEAQ (reference sequence).

The chain employs TRBV4-3 and TRBJ2-3, with 10 bases that match TRBD2. Trimming cost V 0 bases and J 6 bases; bases outside gene matches: 3. The CDR3 is 15 residues long. The germline V gene encodes CDR1 LGHNA and CDR2 YSLEER. The CDR3 here is CASSQEGSGGDTQYF. Here the CDR3 DNA reads TGCGCCAGCAGCCAAGAGGGTAGCGGGGGGGATACGCAGTATTTT.

This chain joins TRBV27 and TRBJ2-7, with D possibly TRBD1 on 6 matching bases. This CDR3 spans 16 amino acids. Germline V CDR1 and CDR2: MNHEY, SMNVEV (reference sequence). V lost 3 bases and J lost 3, with 18 bases in between. The CDR3: CASSLQAGGGNYEQYF. CDR3 coding DNA: TGTGCCAGCAGTTTGCAGGCGGGTGGGGGCAACTACGAGCAGTACTTC.

V gene TRBV30 combines with J gene TRBJ2-1; D is uncertain. The CDR3 contains 14 residues. The V end lost 1 base, the J end lost 9 bases, and 16 bases lay between the germline ends. Germline V gives CDR1 GTSNPN, CDR2 SVGIG (reference sequence). The CDR3 sequence: CAWSAGSKTGEQFF. The CDR3, as DNA: TGTGCCTGGAGTGCCGGATCAAAAACGGGTGAGCAGTTCTTC.

This chain joins TRBV7-9 and TRBJ1-5; perhaps TRBD1 as D (6 bases). CDR3 length: 16 amino acids. The V end lost 5 bases, the J end lost 2 bases, and 16 bases lay between the germline ends. Germline loops: CDR1 SEHNR, CDR2 FQNEAQ (reference sequence). The CDR3 region is CASSHGGARGNQPQHF. CDR3 bases: TGTGCCAGCAGCCACGGGGGGGCGCGAGGCAATCAGCCCCAGCATTTT.

The chain joins TRBV4-2 to TRBJ2-7, with a weak D call TRBD1 (6 bases). The CDR3 has 15 amino acids. The ends were cut back, 10 bases at V and 2 bases at J, with 21 bases in the middle. The germline V gene has CDR1 LGHNA and CDR2 YNFKEQ. The CDR3 DNA is TGTGCCAAAAAAATCTGGGACAATCCGACCTACGAGCAGTACTTC. Protein sequence: CAKKIWDNPTYEQYF.

The rearrangement joins TRBV6-2 or TRBV6-3 to TRBJ2-1; 7 bases are shared with TRBD2. J lost 5 bases, V lost 8 bases, and 15 bases had no gene match. The CDR3 has 16 amino acids. Germline V gene sequence: CDR1 MNHEY, CDR2 SVGEGT. The CDR3 nucleotides are TGTGCCAGCCGTGGGGTGGGGGACTACCCTAACAATGAGCAGTTCTTC. Protein sequence: CASRGVGDYPNNEQFF.

The chain uses TRBV12-3 or TRBV12-4 and TRBJ2-3, with a tentative D call TRBD2 (7 bases). The CDR3 loop spans 18 amino acids. The germline V and J ends were trimmed by 7 bases and 4 bases, with 27 bases remaining between them. CDR3 coding DNA: TGTGCCAGCACCCTGACTCGCGGGAGAGGGGGTTGGCCAGATACGCAGTATTTT. Protein product: CASTLTRGRGGWPDTQYF.

This clonotype turned up a few times. This chain links TRBV27 with TRBJ1-6; D not resolved. V lost 1 base, J lost 4 bases, and 20 bases lay in between. CDR3 length: 19 residues. Germline CDR1 is MNHEY and CDR2 is SMNVEV (reference sequence). The CDR3 sequence: CASSLFAGPQSSYNSPLHF. Here the CDR3 DNA reads TGTGCCAGCAGTTTATTTGCAGGCCCCCAAAGCTCGTATAATTCACCCCTCCACTTT.

The chain is built from TRBV29-1 and TRBJ1-4; possible D gene TRBD1, 6 bases. This CDR3 spans 14 amino acids. Germline loops: CDR1 SQVTM, CDR2 ANQGSEA. V lost 6 bases and J lost 7, with 18 bases in between. The CDR3 is CSVGPGGKGEKLFF. The DNA for the CDR3 is TGCAGCGTGGGCCCCGGGGGCAAAGGTGAAAAACTGTTTTTT.

The gene calls are TRBV29-1 and TRBJ2-3; unclear D gene. Trimming stripped 3 bases from V and 6 bases from J, with 4 bases between. The CDR3 is 10 amino acids. The germline V gene encodes CDR1 SQVTM and CDR2 ANQGSEA. The DNA of the CDR3 is TGCAGCGTTGACTTGGATACGCAGTATTTT. Its protein product is CSVDLDTQYF.

The chain uses TRBV12-5 and TRBJ1-3; perhaps TRBD1 as D (5 bases). Germline values: CDR1 LGHNT, CDR2 FRNRAP. V shed 7 bases and J shed 2 bases, with 18 bases lying between them. The length of the CDR3 is 16 residues. CDR3: CASAPSGGGAGNTIYF. Written as DNA, the CDR3 is TGTGCTAGTGCCCCTTCGGGGGGAGGCGCTGGAAACACCATATATTTT.

This clonotype came up many times. The chain employs TRBV6-5 and TRBJ1-1; D is possibly TRBD1 (5 bases). The CDR3 is 15 amino acids. Trimming cost V 0 bases and J 1 base, with 9 bases left between them. Looked up from germline, CDR1 is MNHEY and CDR2 is SVGAGI. CDR3 in amino acids: CASSYSGTGNTEAFF. CDR3 sequence (DNA): TGTGCCAGCAGTTACTCAGGGACGGGGAACACTGAAGCTTTCTTT.

The chain joins TRBV15 to TRBJ1-5, with TRBD1 as a possible D gene (5 bases). This CDR3 spans 16 amino acids. Germline V gives CDR1 LNHNV, CDR2 YYDKDF (reference sequence). V shed 6 bases and J shed 3 bases, with 18 bases lying between them. CDR3 nucleotides: TGTGCCACCAGACCCGACCTTGGGGGGAACAATCAGCCCCAGCATTTT. It translates to CATRPDLGGNNQPQHF.

This clonotype was detected a few times. The chain carries TRBV6-1 and TRBJ2-7; 10 nucleotides match TRBD1. Unmatched junction bases numbered 15, after V lost 10 bases and J lost 9 bases. This CDR3 spans 14 amino acids. Germline V gives CDR1 MNHNS, CDR2 SASEGT. The CDR3 loop is CATRPTGQGVAQYF. As DNA, the CDR3 is TGTGCCACCCGACCGACCGGACAGGGGGTAGCGCAGTACTTC.

This clonotype was observed a handful of times. The chain couples TRBV7-9 to TRBJ2-1, with unresolved D. Germline V gives CDR1 SEHNR, CDR2 FQNEAQ (reference sequence). V was shortened by 4 bases and J by 10 bases, with 11 bases between the two germline ends. The length of the CDR3 is 12 residues. CDR3 region: CASSSGVREQFF. CDR3 coding DNA: TGTGCCAGCAGCTCCGGTGTGCGCGAGCAGTTCTTC.

The sample holds a few counts of this clonotype. This chain links TRBV5-6 with TRBJ2-7; TRBD2 matches at 10 bases. Germline V gene lookup returns CDR1 SGHDT and CDR2 YYEEEE. V lost 2 bases to trimming and J lost 6 bases; unmatched junction nucleotides: 2. The CDR3 contains 13 residues. The CDR3 region has the DNA TGTGCCAGCAGCTTTGTAGCGGGAGGCGAGCAGTACTTC. Translating it yields CASSFVAGGEQYF.

The chain links TRBV24-1 to TRBJ2-6; a weak D match, TRBD2 (5 bases). Germline V gene sequence: CDR1 KGHDR, CDR2 SFDVKD. This CDR3 is built from 16 residues. V was trimmed by 5 bases and J by 0 bases, leaving 10 bases between them. The DNA for the CDR3 is TGTGCCACCAGTGGGCGGGTACCCTCTGGGGCCAACGTCCTGACTTTC. It yields the protein CATSGRVPSGANVLTF.

The chain recombines TRBV6-2 or TRBV6-3 with TRBJ2-1, with 11 bases aligning to TRBD2. The V gene end was trimmed by 0 bases and the J gene end by 8 bases; junction bases not matched to a gene: 21. This CDR3 has 21 amino acids. Germline values: CDR1 MNHEY, CDR2 SVGEGT. CDR3 sequence (DNA): TGTGCCAGCAGTTACTCTTCGGTAGCAATTAGCGGGAGGGCCGAGAGGGATGAGCAGTTCTTC. This gives the protein CASSYSSVAISGRAERDEQFF.

This clonotype was observed a handful of times. CDR3 residues: CASSLAGGLGVESNQPQHF. In nucleotides, the CDR3 is TGTGCCAGCAGCTTAGCGGGGGGGCTAGGGGTTGAGAGCAATCAGCCCCAGCATTTT. The chain employs TRBV7-2 and TRBJ1-5; perhaps TRBD1 as D (6 bases). This CDR3 contains 19 residues. CDR1 and CDR2 (germline): SGHTA, FQGNSA. The V end was cut by 0 bases, the J end by 1 base, with 19 bases between.

V usage is TRBV29-1 and J usage is TRBJ2-1, with D uncertain. Germline V CDR1 and CDR2: SQVTM, ANQGSEA. The germline V and J ends were trimmed by 6 bases and 8 bases, with 20 bases remaining between them. The CDR3 is 14 amino acids. This CDR3 reads CSVPFPGALYEQFF. In DNA, the CDR3 is TGCAGCGTCCCTTTTCCAGGAGCCCTTTATGAGCAGTTCTTC.

This clonotype was recorded a few times. The chain couples TRBV20-1 to TRBJ2-7; D unclear. The CDR3 runs 13 residues. The germline V gene encodes CDR1 DFQATT and CDR2 SNEGSKA (reference sequence). Between the trimmed V and J ends, which lost 3 bases and 3 bases, there was a span of 12 bases. The CDR3 is CSASRTWDYEQYF. The DNA of the CDR3 is TGCAGTGCTAGTCGAACGTGGGACTACGAGCAGTACTTC.

The chain employs TRBV12-3 or TRBV12-4 and TRBJ2-5; 8 bases are shared with TRBD2. The CDR3 has 13 amino acids. The trim removed 6 bases at V and 4 bases at J, leaving 4 bases unmatched. CDR3 residues: CASREAGAETQYF. The CDR3 DNA reads as TGTGCCAGCAGGGAAGCGGGAGCAGAGACCCAGTACTTC.

The chain employs TRBV7-2 and TRBJ2-1; no firm D call. CDR3 length equals 16 residues. V lost 1 base and J 0 bases, leaving 10 bases between the germline ends. CDR1 is SGHTA, CDR2 FQGNSA, per germline. CDR3 in DNA: TGTGCCAGCAGCTTAGATGGAGATTTCTCCTACAATGAGCAGTTCTTC. Residues: CASSLDGDFSYNEQFF.

This rearrangement joins TRBV12-3 or TRBV12-4 to TRBJ2-4; no reliable D call. The CDR3 extends over 15 amino acids. Trimming took 3 bases from V and 7 from J, leaving 16 bases between them. CDR3 region: CASSFQGRLENIQYF. Written as DNA, the CDR3 is TGTGCCAGCAGTTTTCAAGGGCGTCTTGAGAACATTCAGTACTTC.